The 16 T cell receptor beta chains in this list originate from one sample, sequenced in a study of cytomegalovirus exposure and HLA in healthy donors. The study ran its PCR with 60 Vbeta and 13 Jbeta primers. This table comes from immunoSEQ multiplex PCR, and its TCRdb copy is limited to in-frame clones, with some not included. The table has under 150,000 clones, over 60% seen once. Sample: PBMCs. The source is a human donor in good health.

This chain links TRBV10-3 with TRBJ2-5; maybe TRBD1 (6 bases). The CDR3 extends over 13 amino acids. V lost 2 bases, J lost 5 bases, and 9 bases lay in between. Germline V gene sequence: CDR1 ENHRY, CDR2 SYGVKD. The CDR3 here is CAISENRVETQYF. CDR3 in DNA: TGTGCCATCAGTGAGAACAGGGTCGAGACCCAGTACTTC.

This clone has a handful of counts. The chain uses TRBV2 and TRBJ2-3, with 7 bases identical to TRBD1. Germline loops: CDR1 SNHLY, CDR2 FYNNEI. The CDR3 is 14 amino acids. After removal of 6 bases from V and 6 bases from J, the junction contained 9 bases not matched to a gene. The CDR3 spells CASRTGSGRDTQYF. The CDR3 DNA sequence: TGTGCCAGCAGGACAGGGAGTGGCAGGGATACGCAGTATTTT.

This chain connects TRBV7-2 to TRBJ2-7; 7 positions agree with TRBD1. This CDR3 is built from 15 residues. V shed 1 base and J 5 bases; nucleotides not matched to a gene: 8. Germline values: CDR1 SGHTA, CDR2 FQGNSA. The CDR3 loop reads CASSLVVTGLNEQYF. The CDR3 DNA sequence: TGTGCCAGCAGCTTAGTGGTGACAGGGCTCAACGAGCAGTACTTC.

This chain links TRBV28 with TRBJ2-5, with TRBD2 as a possible D gene (5 bases). V lost 6 bases to trimming and J lost 7 bases, with 15 bases between them. The CDR3 is made up of 13 amino acids. Germline V gene data show CDR1 as MDHEN and CDR2 as SYDVKM. The CDR3 DNA reads TGTGCCAGCAGCTCCCCCGGACGGGGGACCCAGTACTTC. Translated: CASSSPGRGTQYF.

The chain couples TRBV29-1 to TRBJ2-3; possibly TRBD2 for D (6 bases). This CDR3 contains 13 residues. Trimming took off 6 bases at V and 3 bases at J, with 13 bases between the two ends. The germline gives CDR1 SQVTM, CDR2 ANQGSEA. Written as DNA, the CDR3 is TGCAGCGTGGAGTCCGGGGGAACAGATACGCAGTATTTT. It yields the protein CSVESGGTDTQYF.

V is TRBV6-5 and J is TRBJ2-5, with 8 nucleotides matching TRBD2. Germline CDR1 and CDR2: MNHEY and SVGAGI. The CDR3 contains 14 residues. J lost 5 bases, V lost 2 bases, and 4 bases had no gene match. CDR3 in DNA: TGTGCCAGCAGTTACGGACTAGCAGGCGAGACCCAGTACTTC. Amino acid sequence: CASSYGLAGETQYF.

The rearrangement joins TRBV4-3 to TRBJ2-5; possible D gene TRBD2, 5 bases. The CDR3 length is 15 residues. CDR1 LGHNA and CDR2 YSLEER come from the germline V gene. V was pared by 0 bases and J by 1 base, with 9 bases between. The CDR3 DNA is TGCGCCAGCAGCCAAGATGAGGGCATCCAAGAGACCCAGTACTTC. Translating gives CASSQDEGIQETQYF.

The chain links TRBV30 to TRBJ1-6; 8 bases fit TRBD1. Germline CDR1 and CDR2: GTSNPN and SVGIG (reference sequence). The CDR3 runs to 16 residues. Trimming at V came to 5 bases and at J to 7 bases, leaving 13 bases not matched to a gene. For the CDR3, the DNA is TGTGCCTGGGGGGAATGGCAGGGGGCCATCAATTCACCCCTCCACTTT. This sequence encodes CAWGEWQGAINSPLHF. Full variable domain (remainder filled in from reference TRBV30 and TRBJ1-6): SQTIHQWPATLVQPVGSPLSLECTVEGTSNPNLYWYRQAAGRGLQLLFYSVGIGQISSEVPQNLSASRPQDRQFILSSKKLLLSDSGFYLCAWGEWQGAINSPLHFGNGTRLTVT.

This clone was recorded once. This chain connects TRBV5-1 to TRBJ2-1; 9 bases match TRBD1. V lost 7 bases and J lost 4; bases outside the gene matches: 3. The germline V gene encodes CDR1 SGHRS and CDR2 YFSETQ. The CDR3 length is 13 residues. CDR3 DNA: TGCGCCAGCGTCGGGACAGGGTACAATGAGCAGTTCTTC. It codes for CASVGTGYNEQFF.

This chain joins TRBV7-6 and TRBJ2-7; 9 nucleotides line up with TRBD2. This CDR3 has 16 amino acids. V shed 1 base and J 6 bases; nucleotides not matched to a gene: 10. From germline, CDR1 is SGHVS and CDR2 FNYEAQ. The CDR3 sequence: CASSLGPAGGRGEQYF. The DNA for the CDR3 is TGTGCCAGCAGCTTAGGTCCAGCGGGGGGCAGGGGCGAGCAGTACTTC. Using reference TRBV7-6 and TRBJ2-7 for the parts outside the CDR3, the full variable domain is GAGVSQSPRYKVTKRGQDVALRCDPISGHVSLYWYRQALGQGPEFLTYFNYEAQQDKSGLPNDRFSAERPEGSISTLTIQRTEQRDSAMYRCASSLGPAGGRGEQYFGPGTRLTVT.

This rearrangement joins TRBV6-5 to TRBJ2-7; 7 bases are a match to TRBD1. This CDR3 has 14 residues. Germline V gives CDR1 MNHEY, CDR2 SVGAGI. With 0 bases clipped from V and 2 bases from J, the junction kept 1 base outside the gene matches. CDR3 region: CASSYSTGTYEQYF. CDR3 DNA: TGTGCCAGCAGTTACTCGACAGGGACCTACGAGCAGTACTTC.

The rearrangement joins TRBV30 to TRBJ2-1; TRBD2 agrees at 10 bases. J was trimmed by 1 base and V by 1 base; bases with no gene match: 4. Germline CDR1 reads GTSNPN; CDR2 reads SVGIG (reference sequence). The CDR3 has 16 residues. The CDR3 protein is CAWSALAGVSYNEQFF. CDR3 nucleotides: TGTGCCTGGAGTGCCCTAGCGGGAGTGTCCTACAATGAGCAGTTCTTC.

V is TRBV14 and J is TRBJ2-3; 7 nucleotides match TRBD2. Losses at the gene ends were 2 bases for V and 5 bases for J; bases not matched to a gene: 7. Per the germline V gene, CDR1 is SGHDN and CDR2 is FVKESK. The CDR3 runs 15 residues. The CDR3 bases are TGTGCCAGCAGCCAATTTCAGCGGGATATAGATACGCAGTATTTT. Its translation is CASSQFQRDIDTQYF.

In the case of this clone: At one end the junction does not follow the germline gene, possibly because of a read error. V usage is TRBV7-9 and J usage is TRBJ1-6, with 11 bases aligning to TRBD1. The germline V gene has CDR1 SEHNR and CDR2 FQNEAQ (reference sequence). The CDR3 runs to 17 residues. The CDR3 DNA follows: TGTTCCAGCAGCCAAACCGGGACAGGGGGTAATAATTCACCCCTCCACTTT. The encoded protein is CSSSQTGTGGNNSPLHF.

The rearrangement uses TRBV7-3 and TRBJ2-4, with a weak D call TRBD1 (6 bases). The CDR3 covers 13 residues. Trimming removed 5 bases at V and 8 bases at J, with 13 bases between. Germline V gives CDR1 SGHTA, CDR2 FQGTGA. CDR3 in amino acids: CASSRSPGDIQYF. Here the CDR3 DNA reads TGTGCCAGCAGCCGTTCCCCAGGGGACATTCAGTACTTC.

This chain connects TRBV29-1 to TRBJ2-3; D uncertain. The V gene's germline CDR1 is SQVTM and CDR2 ANQGSEA. CDR3 size: 13 residues. The V end was cut by 3 bases, the J end by 0 bases, with 7 bases between. CDR3 nucleotides: TGCAGCGTTGACCTGGCTAGCACAGATACGCAGTATTTT. Translated: CSVDLASTDTQYF.